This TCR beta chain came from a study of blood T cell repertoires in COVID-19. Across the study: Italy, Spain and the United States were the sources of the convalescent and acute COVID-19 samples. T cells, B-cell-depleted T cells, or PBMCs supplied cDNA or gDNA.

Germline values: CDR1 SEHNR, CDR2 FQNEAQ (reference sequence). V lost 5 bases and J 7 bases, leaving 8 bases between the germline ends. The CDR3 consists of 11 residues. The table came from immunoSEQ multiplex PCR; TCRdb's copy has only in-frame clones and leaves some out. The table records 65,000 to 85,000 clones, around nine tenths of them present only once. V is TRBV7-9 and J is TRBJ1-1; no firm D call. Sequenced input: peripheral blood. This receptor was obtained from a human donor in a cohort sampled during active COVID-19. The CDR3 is CASSRRGEAFF. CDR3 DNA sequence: TGTGCCAGCAGCCGACGGGGTGAAGCTTTCTTT.